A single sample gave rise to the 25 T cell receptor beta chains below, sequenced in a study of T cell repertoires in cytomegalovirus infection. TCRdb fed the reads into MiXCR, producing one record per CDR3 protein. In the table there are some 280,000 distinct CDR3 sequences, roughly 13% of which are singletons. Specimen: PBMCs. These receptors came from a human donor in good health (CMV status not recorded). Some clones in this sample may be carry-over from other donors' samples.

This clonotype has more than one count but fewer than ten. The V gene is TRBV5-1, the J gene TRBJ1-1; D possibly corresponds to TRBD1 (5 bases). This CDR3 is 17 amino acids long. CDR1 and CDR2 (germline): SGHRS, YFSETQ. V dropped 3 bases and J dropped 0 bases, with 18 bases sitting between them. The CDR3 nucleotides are TGCGCCAGCAGCTCCACCGGGGGAATCGGTATGAACACTGAAGCTTTCTTT. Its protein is CASSSTGGIGMNTEAFF.

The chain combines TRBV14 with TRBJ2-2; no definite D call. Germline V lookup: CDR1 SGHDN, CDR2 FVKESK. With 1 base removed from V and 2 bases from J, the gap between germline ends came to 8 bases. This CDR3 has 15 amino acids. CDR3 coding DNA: TGTGCCAGCAGCCAAGTTCTAGGCAACACCGGGGAGCTGTTTTTT. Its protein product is CASSQVLGNTGELFF.

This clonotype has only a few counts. The CDR3, as DNA: TGCAGCGTGACAGGACGGGGATTAGAGCGCTATGGCTACACCTTC. It yields the protein CSVTGRGLERYGYTF. This rearrangement joins TRBV29-1 to TRBJ1-2, with D maybe TRBD1 (6 bases). The CDR3 consists of 15 residues. In germline, CDR1 is SQVTM, CDR2 ANQGSEA. V gave up 6 bases and J gave up 4 bases, with 21 bases separating them.

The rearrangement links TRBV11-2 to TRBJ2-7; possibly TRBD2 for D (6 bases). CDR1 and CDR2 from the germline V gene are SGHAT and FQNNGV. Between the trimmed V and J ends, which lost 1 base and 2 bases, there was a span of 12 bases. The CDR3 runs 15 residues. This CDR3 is CASSLGPGTPYEQYF. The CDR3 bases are TGTGCCAGCAGCTTAGGGCCCGGGACTCCCTACGAGCAGTACTTC.

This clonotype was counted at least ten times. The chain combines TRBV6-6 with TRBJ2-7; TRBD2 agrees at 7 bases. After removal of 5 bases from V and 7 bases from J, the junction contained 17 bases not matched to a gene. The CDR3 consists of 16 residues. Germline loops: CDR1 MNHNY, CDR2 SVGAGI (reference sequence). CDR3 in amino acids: CASSGPPGRGEGEQYF. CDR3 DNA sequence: TGTGCCAGCAGTGGCCCACCTGGGCGAGGGGAGGGGGAGCAGTACTTC.

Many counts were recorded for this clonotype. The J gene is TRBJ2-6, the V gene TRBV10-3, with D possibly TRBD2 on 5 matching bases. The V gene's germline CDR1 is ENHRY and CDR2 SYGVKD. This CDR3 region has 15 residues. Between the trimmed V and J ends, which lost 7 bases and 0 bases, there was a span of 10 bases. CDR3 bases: TGTGCCATCACCCGAGGGAGCTCTGGGGCCAACGTCCTGACTTTC. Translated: CAITRGSSGANVLTF.

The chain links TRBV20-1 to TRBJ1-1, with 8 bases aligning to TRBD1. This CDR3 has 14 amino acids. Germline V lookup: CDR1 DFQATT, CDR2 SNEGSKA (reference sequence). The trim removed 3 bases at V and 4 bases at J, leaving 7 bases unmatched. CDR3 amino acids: CSARRGQGGTEAFF. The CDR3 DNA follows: TGCAGTGCTAGGCGTGGACAGGGCGGCACTGAAGCTTTCTTT.

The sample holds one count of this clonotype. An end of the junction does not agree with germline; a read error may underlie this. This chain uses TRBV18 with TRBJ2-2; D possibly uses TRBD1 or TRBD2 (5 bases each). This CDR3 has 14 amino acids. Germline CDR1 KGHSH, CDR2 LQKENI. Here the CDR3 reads CASPPREHAGELFF. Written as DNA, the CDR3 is TGTGCCAGCCCACCCAGGGAGCACGCGGGGGAGCTGTTTTTT.

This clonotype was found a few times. The CDR3 DNA sequence: TGTGCCGGTGGTGGGAGACCAGATACGCAGTATTTT. Its protein is CAGGGRPDTQYF. The rearrangement links TRBV7-9 to TRBJ2-3; weak D call: TRBD2 (5 bases). CDR1 SEHNR and CDR2 FQNEAQ come from the germline V gene (reference sequence). The germline V and J ends were trimmed by 11 bases and 4 bases, with 13 bases remaining between them. This CDR3 comprises 12 residues.

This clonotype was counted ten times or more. Here the CDR3 reads CASSLRLAGDGYNEQFF. CDR3 DNA sequence: TGTGCCAGCAGCTTAAGGCTAGCGGGAGATGGTTACAATGAGCAGTTCTTC. The chain employs TRBV7-2 and TRBJ2-1, with 10 bases lining up with TRBD2. CDR1 is SGHTA and CDR2 is FQGNSA in the germline V gene. The J segment lost 4 bases and the V segment lost 2 bases, leaving 8 bases of the junction unmatched. The CDR3 consists of 17 residues.

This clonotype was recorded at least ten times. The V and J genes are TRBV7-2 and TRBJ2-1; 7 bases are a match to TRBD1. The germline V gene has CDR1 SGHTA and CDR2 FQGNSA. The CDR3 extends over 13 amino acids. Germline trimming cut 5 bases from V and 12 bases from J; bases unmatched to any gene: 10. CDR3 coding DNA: TGTGCCAGCAGCGTGACAGGGTATTCTTCGCAGTTCTTC. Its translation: CASSVTGYSSQFF.

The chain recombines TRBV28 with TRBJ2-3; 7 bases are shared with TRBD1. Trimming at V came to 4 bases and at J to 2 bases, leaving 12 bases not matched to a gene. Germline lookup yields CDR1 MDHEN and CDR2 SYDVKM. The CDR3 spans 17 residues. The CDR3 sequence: CASSSDRSPPFTDTQYF. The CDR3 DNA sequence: TGTGCCAGCAGTTCGGACAGGTCCCCTCCATTCACAGATACGCAGTATTTT.

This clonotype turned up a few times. The CDR3 spells CSVESAVYNEQFF. The CDR3 DNA sequence: TGCAGCGTTGAGTCTGCCGTCTACAATGAGCAGTTCTTC. The rearrangement joins TRBV29-1 to TRBJ2-1; D is uncertain. The CDR3 is made up of 13 amino acids. Per germline, CDR1 SQVTM and CDR2 ANQGSEA. Trimming shortened V by 3 bases and J by 3 bases, and 9 bases separated the two germline ends.

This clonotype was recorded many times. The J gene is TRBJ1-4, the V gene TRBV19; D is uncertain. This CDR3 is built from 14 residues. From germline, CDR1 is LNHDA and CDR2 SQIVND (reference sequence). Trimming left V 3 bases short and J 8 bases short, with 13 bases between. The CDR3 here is CASSIGGYGEKLFF. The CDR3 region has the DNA TGTGCCAGTAGTATTGGCGGATACGGCGAAAAACTGTTTTTT.

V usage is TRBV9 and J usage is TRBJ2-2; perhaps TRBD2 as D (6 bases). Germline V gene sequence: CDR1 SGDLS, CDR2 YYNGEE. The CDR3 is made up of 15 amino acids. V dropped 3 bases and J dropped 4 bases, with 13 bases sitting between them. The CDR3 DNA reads TGTGCCAGCAGCGGTGGAGGGGTTAGCACCGGGGAGCTGTTTTTT. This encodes CASSGGGVSTGELFF.

The chain's CDR3 is CASSLVASGGLYEQYF. The CDR3 DNA follows: TGTGCCAGCAGCTTAGTTGCTAGCGGGGGGCTGTACGAGCAGTACTTC. The V call is TRBV7-2, the J call TRBJ2-7; 11 bases match TRBD2. This CDR3 is 16 amino acids long. V trimming: 1 base; J trimming: 4 bases; junction bases outside the gene matches: 6. Germline V CDR1 and CDR2: SGHTA, FQGNSA.

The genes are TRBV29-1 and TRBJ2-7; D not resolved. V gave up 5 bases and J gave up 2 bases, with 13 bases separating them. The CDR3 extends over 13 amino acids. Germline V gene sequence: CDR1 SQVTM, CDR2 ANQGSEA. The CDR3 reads CSVILSGTYEQYF. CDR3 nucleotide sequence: TGCAGCGTTATCCTTTCAGGCACCTACGAGCAGTACTTC.

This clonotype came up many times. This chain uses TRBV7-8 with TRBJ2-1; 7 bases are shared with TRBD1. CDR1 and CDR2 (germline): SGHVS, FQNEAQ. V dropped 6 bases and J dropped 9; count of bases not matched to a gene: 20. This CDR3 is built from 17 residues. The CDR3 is CASRQNPGPGGRGEQFF. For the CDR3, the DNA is TGTGCCAGCAGACAAAACCCCGGGCCAGGGGGACGGGGTGAGCAGTTCTTC.

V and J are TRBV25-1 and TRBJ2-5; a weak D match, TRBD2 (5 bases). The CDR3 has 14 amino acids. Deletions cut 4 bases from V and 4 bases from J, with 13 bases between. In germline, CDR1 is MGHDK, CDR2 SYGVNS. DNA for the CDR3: TGTGCCAGCAGTGTGGACTCCGCTGGAGAGACCCAGTACTTC. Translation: CASSVDSAGETQYF. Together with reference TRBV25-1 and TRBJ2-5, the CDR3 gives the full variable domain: EADIYQTPRYLVIGTGKKITLECSQTMGHDKMYWYQQDPGMELHLIHYSYGVNSTEKGDLSSESTVSRIRTEHFPLTLESARPSHTSQYLCASSVDSAGETQYFGPGTRLLVL.

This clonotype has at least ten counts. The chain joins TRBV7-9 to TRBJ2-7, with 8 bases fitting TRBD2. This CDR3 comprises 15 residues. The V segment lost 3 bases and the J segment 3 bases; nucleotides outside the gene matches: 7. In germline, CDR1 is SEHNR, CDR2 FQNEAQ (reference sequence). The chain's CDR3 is CASSLPGTSVYEQYF. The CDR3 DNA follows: TGTGCCAGCAGCTTGCCCGGGACTAGTGTCTACGAGCAGTACTTC.

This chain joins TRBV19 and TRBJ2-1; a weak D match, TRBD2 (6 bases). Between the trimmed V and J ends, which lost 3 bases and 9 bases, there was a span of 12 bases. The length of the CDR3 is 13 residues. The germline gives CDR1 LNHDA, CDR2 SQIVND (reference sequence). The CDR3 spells CASSIVPEGEQFF. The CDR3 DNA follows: TGTGCCAGTAGTATCGTTCCGGAGGGTGAGCAGTTCTTC.

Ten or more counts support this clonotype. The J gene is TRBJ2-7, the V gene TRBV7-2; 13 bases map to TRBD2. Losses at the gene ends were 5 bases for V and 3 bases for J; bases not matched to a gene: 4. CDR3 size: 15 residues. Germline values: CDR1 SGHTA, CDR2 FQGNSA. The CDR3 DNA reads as TGTGCCAGCAGCCGAAGACTAGCGGGAGGCTACGAGCAGTACTTC. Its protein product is CASSRRLAGGYEQYF.

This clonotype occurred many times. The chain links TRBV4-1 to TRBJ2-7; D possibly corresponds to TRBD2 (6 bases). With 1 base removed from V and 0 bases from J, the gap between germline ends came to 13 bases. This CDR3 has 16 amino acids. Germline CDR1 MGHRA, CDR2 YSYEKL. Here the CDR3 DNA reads TGCGCCAGCAGCCAAGCCACGCGGGGCCTCTCCTACGAGCAGTACTTC. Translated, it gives CASSQATRGLSYEQYF.

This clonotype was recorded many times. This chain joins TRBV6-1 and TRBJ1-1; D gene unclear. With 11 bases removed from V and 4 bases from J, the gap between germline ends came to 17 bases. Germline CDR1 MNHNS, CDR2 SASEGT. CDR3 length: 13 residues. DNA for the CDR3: TGTGCCCCCCCAAGGTCCCTATTCACTGAAGCTTTCTTT. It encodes CAPPRSLFTEAFF.

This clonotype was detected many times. CDR3 sequence reads: CASSLTRGPYNEQFF. Written as DNA, the CDR3 is TGTGCCAGCAGCTTAACGCGGGGACCTTACAATGAGCAGTTCTTC. J is TRBJ2-1 and V is TRBV7-9; weak D call: TRBD2 (6 bases). Trimming shortened V by 2 bases and J by 4 bases, and 12 bases separated the two germline ends. This CDR3 is built from 15 residues. Germline V CDR1 and CDR2: SEHNR, FQNEAQ (reference sequence).